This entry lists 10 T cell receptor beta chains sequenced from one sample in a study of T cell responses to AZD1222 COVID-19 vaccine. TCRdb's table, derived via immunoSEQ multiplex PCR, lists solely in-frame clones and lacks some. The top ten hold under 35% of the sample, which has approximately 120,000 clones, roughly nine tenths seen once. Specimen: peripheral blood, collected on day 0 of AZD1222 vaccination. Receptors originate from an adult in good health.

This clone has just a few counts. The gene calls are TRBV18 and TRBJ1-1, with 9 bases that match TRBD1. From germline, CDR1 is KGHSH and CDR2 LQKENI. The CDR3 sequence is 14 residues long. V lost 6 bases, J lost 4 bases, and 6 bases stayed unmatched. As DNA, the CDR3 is TGTGCCAGCTCCCGGACAGGGGTGGGCACTGAAGCTTTCTTT. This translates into CASSRTGVGTEAFF.

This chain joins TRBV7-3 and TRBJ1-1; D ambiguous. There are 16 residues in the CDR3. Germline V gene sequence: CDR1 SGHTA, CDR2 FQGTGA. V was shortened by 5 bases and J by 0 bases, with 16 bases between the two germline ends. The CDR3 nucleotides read TGTGCCAGCAGCCAGACGCCCGCAGCCATGAACACTGAAGCTTTCTTT. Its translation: CASSQTPAAMNTEAFF.

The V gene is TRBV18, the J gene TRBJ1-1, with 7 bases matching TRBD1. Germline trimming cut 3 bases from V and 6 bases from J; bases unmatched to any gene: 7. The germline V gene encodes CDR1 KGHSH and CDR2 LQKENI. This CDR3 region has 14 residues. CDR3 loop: CASSPAGGTSEAFF. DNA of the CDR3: TGTGCCAGCTCACCTGCAGGGGGAACTTCTGAAGCTTTCTTT.

CDR3 amino acids: CASSLGQGAFPNEKLFF. CDR3 bases: TGTGCCAGCAGCCTCGGACAGGGGGCCTTTCCTAATGAAAAACTGTTTTTT. The chain recombines TRBV7-2 with TRBJ1-4; TRBD1 agrees at 11 bases. This CDR3 is built from 17 residues. J gave up 3 bases and V 5 bases, and 8 bases lay outside the gene matches. CDR1 is SGHTA and CDR2 is FQGNSA in the germline V gene.

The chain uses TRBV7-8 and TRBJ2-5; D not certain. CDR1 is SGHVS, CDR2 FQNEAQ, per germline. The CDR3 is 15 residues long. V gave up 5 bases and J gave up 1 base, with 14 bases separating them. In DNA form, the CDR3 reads TGTGCCAGCAGCCCGCTGACGACCATCCAAGAGACCCAGTACTTC. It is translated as CASSPLTTIQETQYF.

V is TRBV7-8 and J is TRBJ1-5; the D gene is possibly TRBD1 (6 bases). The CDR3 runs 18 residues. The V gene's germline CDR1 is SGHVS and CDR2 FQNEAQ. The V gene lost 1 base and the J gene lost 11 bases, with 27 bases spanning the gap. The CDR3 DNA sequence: TGTGCCAGCAGCTTAGAGGGGGTGCTGGCAGGCGAGTGGGTGTCCCAGCATTTT. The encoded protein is CASSLEGVLAGEWVSQHF.

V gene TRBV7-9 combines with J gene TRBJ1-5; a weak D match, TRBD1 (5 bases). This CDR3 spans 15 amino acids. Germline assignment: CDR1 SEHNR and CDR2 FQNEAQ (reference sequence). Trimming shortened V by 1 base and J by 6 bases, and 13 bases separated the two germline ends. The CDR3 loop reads CASSLGGFGPQPQHF. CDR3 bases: TGTGCCAGCAGCTTAGGGGGGTTCGGCCCTCAGCCCCAGCATTTT.

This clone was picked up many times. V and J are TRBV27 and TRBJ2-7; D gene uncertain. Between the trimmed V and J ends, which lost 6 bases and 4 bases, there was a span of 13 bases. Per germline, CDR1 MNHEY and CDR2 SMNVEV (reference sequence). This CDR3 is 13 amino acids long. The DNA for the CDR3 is TGTGCCAGCAGCCCCACAAGTCAATACGAGCAGTACTTC. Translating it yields CASSPTSQYEQYF.

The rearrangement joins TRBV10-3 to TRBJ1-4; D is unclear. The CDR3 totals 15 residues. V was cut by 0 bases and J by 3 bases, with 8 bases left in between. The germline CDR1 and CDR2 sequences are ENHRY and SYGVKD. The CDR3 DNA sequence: TGTGCCATCAGTGAGTCAAACAGCGCTAATGAAAAACTGTTTTTT. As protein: CAISESNSANEKLFF.

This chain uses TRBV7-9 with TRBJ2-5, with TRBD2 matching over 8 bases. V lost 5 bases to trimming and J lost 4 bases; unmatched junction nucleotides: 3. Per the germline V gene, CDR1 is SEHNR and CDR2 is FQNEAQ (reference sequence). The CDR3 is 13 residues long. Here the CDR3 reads CASSVLAGETQYF. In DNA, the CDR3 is TGTGCCAGCAGCGTTCTAGCGGGAGAGACCCAGTACTTC.